Below, 13 T cell receptor beta chains from the same sample are listed, as sequenced in a study of cytomegalovirus exposure and HLA in healthy donors. PCR was performed using 60 Vbeta and 13 Jbeta primers. Measured with immunoSEQ multiplex PCR; TCRdb has only the in-frame clones, and not every one. Here the sample spans 150,000 or so clones, roughly 79% being singletons. Material for sequencing was PBMCs. Receptors were obtained from a man aged 40-50 years in good health and CMV-seropositive.

This sequence joins TRBV19 and TRBJ2-5, with TRBD2 matching over 8 bases. Germline values: CDR1 LNHDA, CDR2 SQIVND (reference sequence). V dropped 6 bases and J dropped 5; count of bases not matched to a gene: 5. This CDR3 spans 13 amino acids. The CDR3 region has the DNA TGTGCCAGTAGAGGACTAGCCGGTGAGACCCAGTACTTC. As protein: CASRGLAGETQYF.

The genes are TRBV7-6 and TRBJ1-6, with 7 nucleotides matching TRBD1. Germline CDR1 reads SGHVS; CDR2 reads FNYEAQ. The CDR3 consists of 15 residues. The V segment lost 4 bases and the J segment 7 bases; nucleotides outside the gene matches: 7. The CDR3 here is CASSSRTGGNSPLHF. CDR3 nucleotides: TGTGCCAGCAGCTCCCGGACAGGAGGGAATTCACCCCTCCACTTT. Filled out from reference TRBV7-6 and TRBJ1-6, the complete variable domain reads GAGVSQSPRYKVTKRGQDVALRCDPISGHVSLYWYRQALGQGPEFLTYFNYEAQQDKSGLPNDRFSAERPEGSISTLTIQRTEQRDSAMYRCASSSRTGGNSPLHFGNGTRLTVT.

As regards this clone: Within the sample, other DNA sequences also encode this same CDR3. The CDR3 nucleotides read TGTGCCAGCAGCTTCGGAGGCTTCACAGATACGCAGTATTTT. Amino acid sequence: CASSFGGFTDTQYF. The chain employs TRBV11-2 and TRBJ2-3, with D maybe TRBD2 (5 bases). Trimming removed 3 bases from V and 2 bases from J, with 9 bases in between. The V gene's germline CDR1 is SGHAT and CDR2 FQNNGV. The CDR3 totals 14 residues.

The chain joins TRBV7-9 to TRBJ1-4; possibly TRBD1 for D (5 bases). Germline V gives CDR1 SEHNR, CDR2 FQNEAQ (reference sequence). The V and J ends lost 2 bases and 3 bases respectively, with 16 bases between them. The CDR3 has 17 amino acids. CDR3 region: CASSLWQGNPANEKLFF. The CDR3 nucleotides are TGTGCCAGCAGCTTATGGCAGGGAAATCCGGCTAATGAAAAACTGTTTTTT.

The chain joins TRBV5-1 to TRBJ2-5, with a tentative D call TRBD2 (6 bases). The CDR3 is 15 amino acids. Trimming stripped 1 base from V and 1 base from J, with 11 bases between. Germline CDR1 reads SGHRS; CDR2 reads YFSETQ. The CDR3 spells CASSLFASVQETQYF. The CDR3 DNA is TGCGCCAGCAGCTTGTTCGCTAGCGTCCAAGAGACCCAGTACTTC.

The chain couples TRBV5-1 to TRBJ2-7; TRBD2 aligns across 9 bases. The CDR3 contains 15 residues. CDR1 SGHRS and CDR2 YFSETQ come from the germline V gene. V dropped 4 bases and J dropped 2; count of bases not matched to a gene: 7. CDR3 loop: CASSTRTSATYEQYF. CDR3 coding DNA: TGCGCCAGCAGCACCCGGACTAGCGCGACCTACGAGCAGTACTTC.

In this sample, this clone turned up once. The gene calls are TRBV7-9 and TRBJ1-4, with 7 bases fitting TRBD1. The V gene's germline CDR1 is SEHNR and CDR2 FQNEAQ (reference sequence). CDR3 length: 13 amino acids. Trimming cost V 5 bases and J 5 bases; bases outside gene matches: 2. The CDR3 DNA sequence: TGTGCCAGCAGCCCAGGGGGGAATGAAAAACTGTTTTTT. Its translation: CASSPGGNEKLFF.

Only a few counts were recorded for this clone. For the CDR3, the DNA is TGCGCCAGCAGCCAAGAGGTTGTCGGGACATACTCCTACAATGAGCAGTTCTTC. It codes for CASSQEVVGTYSYNEQFF. This chain connects TRBV4-1 to TRBJ2-1; D might be TRBD1 (6 bases). Deletions cut 0 bases from V and 0 bases from J, with 15 bases between. The CDR3 length is 18 residues. Germline CDR1 and CDR2: MGHRA and YSYEKL.

This chain uses TRBV7-9 with TRBJ2-2; 9 bases match TRBD1. J was trimmed by 2 bases and V by 10 bases; bases with no gene match: 2. Germline lookup yields CDR1 SEHNR and CDR2 FQNEAQ (reference sequence). The CDR3 contains 13 residues. The DNA of the CDR3 is TGTGCCACGGGACAGGGCAACACCGGGGAGCTGTTTTTT. This translates into CATGQGNTGELFF.

The chain couples TRBV6-6 to TRBJ2-5; weak D call: TRBD1 (5 bases). Gene TRBJ2-7 matches the end of the DNA better, so the J call may be wrong. CDR1 MNHNY and CDR2 SVGAGI come from the germline V gene (reference sequence). CDR3 length: 15 amino acids. CDR3 nucleotide sequence: TGTGCCAGCAGTTACTCCGGCCAGGGCCCCTACGAGCAGTACTTC. This sequence encodes CASSYSGQGPYEQYF.

This clone was found once. The chain employs TRBV6-1 and TRBJ2-2; D is uncertain. Between the trimmed V and J ends, which lost 0 bases and 9 bases, there was a span of 8 bases. CDR1 MNHNS and CDR2 SASEGT come from the germline V gene. CDR3 length equals 13 residues. The CDR3 nucleotides are TGTGCCAGCAGTGAAGCGAGGTTACGGGAGCTGTTTTTT. This codes for CASSEARLRELFF.

The chain recombines TRBV10-2 with TRBJ2-3, with 12 bases lining up with TRBD2. Looked up from germline, CDR1 is WSHSY and CDR2 is SAAADI. Germline trimming cut 4 bases from V and 6 bases from J; bases unmatched to any gene: 20. The CDR3 covers 20 residues. In DNA form, the CDR3 reads TGCGCCAGCAGTGCCCGTCGGGGGCGCGCGACTAGCGGGAGTGTTGATACGCAGTATTTT. It is translated as CASSARRGRATSGSVDTQYF.

This clone was observed a few times. V and J are TRBV19 and TRBJ2-3, with 9 bases lining up with TRBD1. V lost 6 bases, J lost 6 bases, and 16 bases stayed unmatched. The CDR3 totals 17 residues. Germline V gene lookup returns CDR1 LNHDA and CDR2 SQIVND (reference sequence). The CDR3: CASSINYRDRVPDTQYF. In DNA, the CDR3 is TGTGCCAGTAGCATAAACTACCGGGACAGGGTTCCCGATACGCAGTATTTT.